This T cell receptor beta chain was recovered during a study of CD8 T cells in ankylosing spondylitis (dated by TCRdb to about 2017). Regarding the research as a whole: The study profiled T cell receptor beta repertoires in healthy donors and ankylosing spondylitis patients to find disease-linked TCR variants. The full study cohort was made up of about 25 ankylosing spondylitis patients and roughly 100 healthy donors. Samples of peripheral blood were taken, and for ankylosing spondylitis patients, synovial fluid was collected as well.

The CDR3 has 13 amino acids, counting the end cysteine and phenylalanine. This entry keeps only the CDR3 DNA: 39 bases, framed from base 1. Between the V and J ends, shortened by 2 bases and 8 bases respectively, the junction contains 9 bases. The germline V gene (reference sequence) supplies CDR1 SEHNR and CDR2 FQNEAQ. On the study overall, not on this receptor specifically: The disease-linked clones were reported to be significantly enriched in matched synovial fluid samples from ankylosing spondylitis patients. The disease-linked clones showed a CD8+ phenotype and occurred at relatively low frequencies in peripheral blood. Blood from ankylosing spondylitis patients appeared to be characterized by a TCR beta motif composed of under 10 highly homologous amino acid variants. Some of the motif variants had been reported before in the synovial fluid and blood of reactive arthritis patients, a finding that suggests common disease-initiation mechanisms.

For sequencing, an Illumina HiSeq 2500 was employed. Quantitative 5'-RACE with molecular barcodes was the method used to prepare the TCR beta libraries. The authors processed their data as follows. A new computational method, built on a probabilistic model of VDJ rearrangement, was used to identify disease-linked TCR variants. The public reads were quality trimmed at Q25 with fastp and then assembled into clones with MiXCR by TCRdb, keeping productive beta chains. Each CDR3 protein appears once, grouped with its most common genes and DNA. The V and J calls reflect TCRdb's pipeline rather than the authors' work. The sample has approximately 300,000 distinct CDR3 sequences on record, around 8% of them singletons. The leading ten clones occupy approximately 14% of the sample. This clonotype was seen only a few times. What this receptor recognizes is not known. The input lacks base qualities; no much larger clone sits a single base away.

The sample comprised blood, either unsorted or a sorted T cell fraction (not recorded which). The rearranged segments are TRBV7-9 and TRBJ2-2; tentative D gene TRBD2, with 5 bases matching. This clonotype was sampled from a male donor with ankylosing spondylitis. DNA sequence: TGTGCCAGCAGCTTATCGGAGGTGGGGGAGCTGTTTTTT. It is translated as CASSLSEVGELFF. The full variable domain, completed from the reference TRBV7-9 and TRBJ2-2 proteins outside the CDR3, reads DTGVSQNPRHKITKRGQNVTFRCDPISEHNRLYWYRQTLGQGPEFLTYFQNEAQLEKSRLLSDRFSAERPKGSFSTLEIQRTEQGDSAMYLCASSLSEVGELFFGEGSRLTVL.